A single sample gave rise to the 8 T cell receptor beta chains below, sequenced in a study of cytomegalovirus exposure and HLA in healthy donors. Produced via immunoSEQ multiplex PCR; TCRdb's table is partial and in-frame only. Among around 300,000 clones, approximately 86% were seen once, and the ten largest hold over 0.95%. The sequencing sample was made of PBMCs. All receptors come from a woman aged 18-29 years in good health and CMV-seronegative.

V usage is TRBV6-5 and J usage is TRBJ2-7; 7 positions agree with TRBD1. The CDR3 loop spans 14 amino acids. The germline gives CDR1 MNHEY, CDR2 SVGAGI. V was pared by 3 bases and J by 5 bases, with 7 bases of the junction left unmatched. The CDR3 here is CASSYEGASDEQYF. CDR3 DNA: TGTGCCAGCAGTTATGAGGGGGCGTCGGACGAGCAGTACTTC.

The chain carries TRBV6-5 and TRBJ1-1; no clear D gene. V was trimmed by 8 bases and J by 7 bases, leaving 14 bases between them. The CDR3 has 12 residues. The V gene's germline CDR1 is MNHEY and CDR2 SVGAGI. The CDR3 spells CASFHGLVEAFF. CDR3 DNA sequence: TGTGCCAGCTTCCACGGGTTGGTTGAAGCTTTCTTT.

The chain links TRBV29-1 to TRBJ2-3; 11 bases match TRBD1. CDR1 and CDR2 (germline): SQVTM, ANQGSEA. The CDR3 consists of 16 residues. V trimming: 3 bases; J trimming: 6 bases; junction bases outside the gene matches: 11. For the CDR3, the DNA is TGCAGCGTTGACAAGGGCGGACAGGGGGCTTGGGATACGCAGTATTTT. It encodes CSVDKGGQGAWDTQYF.

The V call is TRBV29-1, the J call TRBJ2-3; 12 bases line up with TRBD2. Germline CDR1 and CDR2: SQVTM and ANQGSEA. The ends lost 7 bases at V and 5 bases at J; junction bases unmatched: 7. This CDR3 is 14 amino acids long. The CDR3 sequence is CSAASGRAIDTQYF. The CDR3 region has the DNA TGCAGCGCAGCTAGCGGGAGGGCCATAGATACGCAGTATTTT.

The V gene is TRBV28, the J gene TRBJ1-1, with TRBD1 matching over 8 bases. The CDR3 length is 13 residues. The trim removed 6 bases at V and 8 bases at J, leaving 8 bases unmatched. Germline V lookup: CDR1 MDHEN, CDR2 SYDVKM. The CDR3 nucleotides read TGTGCCAGCAGCACAGGGGGGGTAGGCGAAGCTTTCTTT. Translation: CASSTGGVGEAFF.

J is TRBJ1-1 and V is TRBV7-2, with D perhaps TRBD1 (5 bases). Trimming took 5 bases from V and 1 from J, leaving 11 bases between them. Germline assignment: CDR1 SGHTA and CDR2 FQGNSA. The CDR3 extends over 14 amino acids. The CDR3 coding sequence is TGTGCCAGCAGCAGGGGCTCATCGAACACTGAAGCTTTCTTT. It yields the protein CASSRGSSNTEAFF.

This chain connects TRBV4-1 to TRBJ2-3; the match to TRBD2 covers 16 bases. Germline V gives CDR1 MGHRA, CDR2 YSYEKL. V dropped 1 base and J dropped 2; count of bases not matched to a gene: 6. CDR3 length: 19 amino acids. As DNA, the CDR3 is TGCGCCAGCAGCCAAGGGGGACTAGCGGGAGGGCCGAACACAGATACGCAGTATTTT. This translates into CASSQGGLAGGPNTDTQYF.

The chain is built from TRBV4-2 and TRBJ2-7; 9 bases fit TRBD1. This CDR3 has 15 amino acids. The germline V gene has CDR1 LGHNA and CDR2 YNFKEQ. After removal of 3 bases from V and 5 bases from J, the junction contained 8 bases not matched to a gene. CDR3 loop: CASSHAGTGLNEQYF. The DNA of the CDR3 is TGTGCCAGCAGCCATGCCGGGACAGGGCTCAACGAGCAGTACTTC.